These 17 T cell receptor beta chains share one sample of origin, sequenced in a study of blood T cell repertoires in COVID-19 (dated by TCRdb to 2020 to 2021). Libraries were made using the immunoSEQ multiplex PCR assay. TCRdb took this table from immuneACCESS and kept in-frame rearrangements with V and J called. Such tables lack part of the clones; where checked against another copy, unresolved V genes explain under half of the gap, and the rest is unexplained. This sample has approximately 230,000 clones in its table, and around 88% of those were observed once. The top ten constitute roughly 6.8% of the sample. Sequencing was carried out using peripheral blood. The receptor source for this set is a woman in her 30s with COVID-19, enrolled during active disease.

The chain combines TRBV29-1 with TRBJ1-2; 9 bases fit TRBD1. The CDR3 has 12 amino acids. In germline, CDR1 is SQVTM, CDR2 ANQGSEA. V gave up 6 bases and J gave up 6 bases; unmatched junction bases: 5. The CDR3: CSVDGQGNGYTF. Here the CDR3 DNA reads TGCAGCGTGGATGGACAGGGGAATGGCTACACCTTC.

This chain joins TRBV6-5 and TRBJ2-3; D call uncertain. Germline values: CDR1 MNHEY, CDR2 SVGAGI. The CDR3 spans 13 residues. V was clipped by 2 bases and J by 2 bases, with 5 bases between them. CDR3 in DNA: TGTGCCAGCAGTTACCCAAACACAGATACGCAGTATTTT. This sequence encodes CASSYPNTDTQYF.

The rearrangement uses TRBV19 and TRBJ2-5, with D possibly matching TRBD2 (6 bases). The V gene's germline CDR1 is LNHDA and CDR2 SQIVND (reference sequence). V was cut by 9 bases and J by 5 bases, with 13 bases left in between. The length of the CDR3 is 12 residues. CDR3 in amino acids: CASRARGETQYF. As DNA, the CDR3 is TGTGCCAGCCGGGCCCGGGGGGAGACCCAGTACTTC.

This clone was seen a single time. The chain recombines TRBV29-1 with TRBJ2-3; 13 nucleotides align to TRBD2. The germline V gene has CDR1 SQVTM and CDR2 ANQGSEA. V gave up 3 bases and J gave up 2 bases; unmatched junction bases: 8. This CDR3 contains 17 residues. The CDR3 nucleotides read TGCAGCGTTGATGAACTAGCGGGAGGGGGGGACACAGATACGCAGTATTTT. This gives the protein CSVDELAGGGDTDTQYF.

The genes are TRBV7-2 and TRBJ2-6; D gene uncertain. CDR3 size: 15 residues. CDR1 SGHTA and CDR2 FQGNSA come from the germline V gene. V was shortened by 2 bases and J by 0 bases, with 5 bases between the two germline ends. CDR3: CASSLTGSGANVLTF. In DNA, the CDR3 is TGTGCCAGCAGCTTAACCGGCTCTGGGGCCAACGTCCTGACTTTC.

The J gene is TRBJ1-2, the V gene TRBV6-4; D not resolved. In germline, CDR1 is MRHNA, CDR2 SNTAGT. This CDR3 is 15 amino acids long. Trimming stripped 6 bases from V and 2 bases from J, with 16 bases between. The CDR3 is CASSPLDSQNYGYTF. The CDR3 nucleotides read TGTGCCAGCAGCCCCCTTGACTCTCAGAACTATGGCTACACCTTC.

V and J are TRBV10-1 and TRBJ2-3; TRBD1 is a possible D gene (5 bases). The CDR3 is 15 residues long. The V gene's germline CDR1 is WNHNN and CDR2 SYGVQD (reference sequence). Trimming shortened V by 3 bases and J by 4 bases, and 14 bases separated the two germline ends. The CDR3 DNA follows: TGCGCCAGCAGTGATCCCGGCAGGGTCGCAGATACGCAGTATTTT. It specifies CASSDPGRVADTQYF.

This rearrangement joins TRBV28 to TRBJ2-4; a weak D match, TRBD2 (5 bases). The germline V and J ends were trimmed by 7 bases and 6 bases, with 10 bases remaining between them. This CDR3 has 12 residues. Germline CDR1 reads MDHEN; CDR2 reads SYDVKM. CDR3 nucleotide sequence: TGTGCCAGCACCCGTCGGGGAAACATTCAGTACTTC. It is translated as CASTRRGNIQYF. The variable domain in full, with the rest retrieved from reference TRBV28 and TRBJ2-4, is DVKVTQSSRYLVKRTGEKVFLECVQDMDHENMFWYRQDPGLGLRLIYFSYDVKMKEKGDIPEGYSVSREKKERFSLILESASTNQTSMYLCASTRRGNIQYFGAGTRLSVL.

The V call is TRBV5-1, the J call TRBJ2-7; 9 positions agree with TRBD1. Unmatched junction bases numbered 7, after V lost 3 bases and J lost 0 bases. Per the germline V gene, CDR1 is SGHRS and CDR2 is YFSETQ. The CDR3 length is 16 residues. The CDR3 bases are TGCGCCAGCAGCTCGTTCCGGGACAGGGTCTCCTACGAGCAGTACGTC. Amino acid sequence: CASSSFRDRVSYEQYV.

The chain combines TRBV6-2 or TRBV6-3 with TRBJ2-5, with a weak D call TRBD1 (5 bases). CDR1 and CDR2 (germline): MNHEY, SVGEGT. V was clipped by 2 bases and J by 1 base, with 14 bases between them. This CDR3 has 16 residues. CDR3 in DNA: TGTGCCAGCAGTTACAGGGTGACAGTGCTCCAAGAGACCCAGTACTTC. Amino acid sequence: CASSYRVTVLQETQYF.

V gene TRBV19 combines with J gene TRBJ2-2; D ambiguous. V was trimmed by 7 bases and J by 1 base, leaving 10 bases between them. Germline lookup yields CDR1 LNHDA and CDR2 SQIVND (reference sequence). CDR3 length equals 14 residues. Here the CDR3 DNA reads TGTGCCAGTAATCCTTTTAAGAACACCGGGGAGCTGTTTTTT. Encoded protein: CASNPFKNTGELFF.

The CDR3 DNA reads as TGTGCCAGCACCCTATGGGGCGGGAGTAATACAGATACGCAGTATTTT. It yields the protein CASTLWGGSNTDTQYF. V gene TRBV7-2 combines with J gene TRBJ2-3, with 7 nucleotides matching TRBD2. V gave up 7 bases and J gave up 3 bases; unmatched junction bases: 13. The germline CDR1 and CDR2 sequences are SGHTA and FQGNSA. The CDR3 consists of 16 residues.

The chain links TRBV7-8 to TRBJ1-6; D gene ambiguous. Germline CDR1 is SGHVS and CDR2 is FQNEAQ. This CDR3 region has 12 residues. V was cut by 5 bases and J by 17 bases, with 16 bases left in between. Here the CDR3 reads CASSASAESVHF. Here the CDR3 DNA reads TGTGCCAGCAGCGCAAGTGCGGAATCGGTCCACTTT.

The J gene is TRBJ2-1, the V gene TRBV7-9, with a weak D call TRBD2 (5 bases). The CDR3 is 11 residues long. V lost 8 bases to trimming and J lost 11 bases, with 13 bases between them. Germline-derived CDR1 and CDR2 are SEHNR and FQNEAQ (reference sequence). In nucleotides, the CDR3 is TGTGCCAGCGACTCCGGGGTTCAGCAGTTCTTC. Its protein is CASDSGVQQFF.

The CDR3 DNA reads TGTGCCAGCAGCTTAGCGGCTGTAGCGGTCGGTAACAATGAGCAGTTCTTC. Encoded protein: CASSLAAVAVGNNEQFF. The chain employs TRBV7-9 and TRBJ2-1; TRBD2 might be the D (6 bases). V was shortened by 0 bases and J by 5 bases, with 17 bases between the two germline ends. CDR3 length: 17 residues. Germline V lookup: CDR1 SEHNR, CDR2 FQNEAQ (reference sequence).

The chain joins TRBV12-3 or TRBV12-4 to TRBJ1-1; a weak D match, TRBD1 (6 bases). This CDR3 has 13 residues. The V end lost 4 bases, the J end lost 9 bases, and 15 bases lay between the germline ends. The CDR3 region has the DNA TGTGCCAGCAGTTCACAGGGCTCGGGCAAAGCTTTCTTT. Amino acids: CASSSQGSGKAFF.

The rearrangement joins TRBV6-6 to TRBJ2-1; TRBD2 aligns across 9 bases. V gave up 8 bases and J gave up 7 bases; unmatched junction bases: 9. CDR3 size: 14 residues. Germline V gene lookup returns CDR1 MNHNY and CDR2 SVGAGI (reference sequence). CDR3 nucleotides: TGTGCCAGCGGCCTAGCGGGACTTTTTAATGAGCAGTTCTTC. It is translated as CASGLAGLFNEQFF.